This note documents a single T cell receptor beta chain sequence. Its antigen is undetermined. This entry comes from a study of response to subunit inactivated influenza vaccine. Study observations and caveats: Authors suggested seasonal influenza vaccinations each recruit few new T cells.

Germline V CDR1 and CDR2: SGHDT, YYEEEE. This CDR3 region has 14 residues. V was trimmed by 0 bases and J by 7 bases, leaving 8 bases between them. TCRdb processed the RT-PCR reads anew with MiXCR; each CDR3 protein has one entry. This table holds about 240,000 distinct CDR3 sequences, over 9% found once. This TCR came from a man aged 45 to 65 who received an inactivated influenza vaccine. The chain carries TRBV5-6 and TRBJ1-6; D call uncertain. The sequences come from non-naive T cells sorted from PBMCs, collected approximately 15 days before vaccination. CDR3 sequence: CASSLGGRNSPLHF. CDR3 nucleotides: TGTGCCAGCAGCTTGGGGGGAAGAAATTCACCCCTCCACTTT.